These 20 T cell receptor beta chains were sequenced from one sample in a study of cytomegalovirus exposure and HLA in healthy donors. Researchers ran the PCR with 60 Vbeta and 13 Jbeta primers. TCRdb keeps only in-frame clones here, not all; method: immunoSEQ multiplex PCR. This sample carries some 180,000 clones, roughly 13% of them seen once, and the ten largest clones take 7.8%. Input material: PBMCs. The receptor source for this set is a man aged 50 to 60 in good health and CMV-seropositive.

V is TRBV6-5 and J is TRBJ1-1; D gene unclear. Germline loops: CDR1 MNHEY, CDR2 SVGAGI. Trimming pared 2 bases from V and 0 bases from J, leaving 7 bases between. This CDR3 contains 14 residues. The chain's CDR3 is CASSYQHMNTEAFF. The CDR3 DNA reads as TGTGCCAGCAGTTACCAACACATGAACACTGAAGCTTTCTTT.

In its sample, this clone was seen a few times. V and J are TRBV30 and TRBJ1-4; 10 bases line up with TRBD1. The V gene end was trimmed by 2 bases and the J gene end by 8 bases; junction bases not matched to a gene: 8. Germline assignment: CDR1 GTSNPN and CDR2 SVGIG (reference sequence). This CDR3 spans 15 amino acids. Here the CDR3 DNA reads TGTGCCTGGAGTTCCCTGACAGGGGGCTTGGAAAAACTGTTTTTT. It yields the protein CAWSSLTGGLEKLFF. Drawing the rest from reference TRBV30 and TRBJ1-4, the complete variable domain is SQTIHQWPATLVQPVGSPLSLECTVEGTSNPNLYWYRQAAGRGLQLLFYSVGIGQISSEVPQNLSASRPQDRQFILSSKKLLLSDSGFYLCAWSSLTGGLEKLFFGSGTQLSVL.

The chain combines TRBV4-3 with TRBJ2-5, with D maybe TRBD2 (6 bases). CDR3 size: 17 residues. V gave up 3 bases and J gave up 2 bases, with 19 bases separating them. Germline CDR1 and CDR2: LGHNA and YSLEER. For the CDR3, the DNA is TGCGCCAGCAGCCATGTCAGGAGGGCCCCCCTTCAAGAGACCCAGTACTTC. It encodes CASSHVRRAPLQETQYF.

The genes are TRBV11-2 and TRBJ2-4; 9 bases align to TRBD2. The CDR3 spans 17 residues. Trimming cost V 1 base and J 7 bases; bases outside gene matches: 11. Germline CDR1 is SGHAT and CDR2 is FQNNGV. The CDR3 DNA reads TGTGCCAGCAGCTTAGGTCCGGGAGCGGGGGGATGGAACATTCAGTACTTC. Its translation: CASSLGPGAGGWNIQYF.

The table lists this clone with a few counts. The rearrangement uses TRBV6-1 and TRBJ1-2; D is uncertain. There are 13 residues in the CDR3. From germline, CDR1 is MNHNS and CDR2 SASEGT. Trimming removed 3 bases from V and 5 bases from J, with 10 bases in between. The CDR3 bases are TGTGCCAGCAGTGAGGAGACGGATTATGGCTACACCTTC. Encoded protein: CASSEETDYGYTF.

This clone was found a few times. The V gene is TRBV7-2, the J gene TRBJ1-1; 7 bases agree with TRBD1. Germline V gene lookup returns CDR1 SGHTA and CDR2 FQGNSA. There are 12 residues in the CDR3. Losses at the gene ends were 5 bases for V and 11 bases for J; bases not matched to a gene: 8. The CDR3 reads CASSPTGDGAFF. CDR3 coding DNA: TGTGCCAGCAGCCCAACAGGGGATGGCGCTTTCTTT.

This clone has just a few counts. V and J are TRBV11-3 and TRBJ1-1; D might be TRBD1 (6 bases). V gave up 4 bases and J gave up 6 bases, with 21 bases separating them. Germline CDR1 reads SGHNT; CDR2 reads YENEEA. The CDR3 is 16 residues long. The DNA of the CDR3 is TGTGCCAGCAGCTCACGTTTACGGGGGGCGTACGCTGAAGCTTTCTTT. Translating it yields CASSSRLRGAYAEAFF.

This clone has a handful of counts. The chain couples TRBV5-6 to TRBJ2-6; TRBD2 might be the D (6 bases). The V end was cut by 4 bases, the J end by 0 bases, with 14 bases between. Per the germline V gene, CDR1 is SGHDT and CDR2 is YYEEEE. The CDR3 consists of 17 residues. This chain's CDR3 is CASSIPGLRSGANVLTF. The DNA of the CDR3 is TGTGCCAGCAGCATTCCGGGACTGCGCTCTGGGGCCAACGTCCTGACTTTC.

This clone has more than one count but fewer than ten. This rearrangement joins TRBV30 to TRBJ2-7, with TRBD1 identical over 8 bases. This CDR3 region has 15 residues. J was trimmed by 1 base and V by 3 bases; bases with no gene match: 8. Germline lookup yields CDR1 GTSNPN and CDR2 SVGIG (reference sequence). CDR3 region: CAWSNPGTGSYEQYF. The CDR3, as DNA: TGTGCCTGGAGCAACCCAGGGACAGGATCCTACGAGCAGTACTTC.

The gene calls are TRBV19 and TRBJ1-1; possible D gene TRBD1, 5 bases. Per the germline V gene, CDR1 is LNHDA and CDR2 is SQIVND (reference sequence). V was cut by 6 bases and J by 2 bases, with 10 bases left in between. This CDR3 has 13 amino acids. CDR3 bases: TGTGCCAGTAGCATCAGGGTTAACACTGAAGCTTTCTTT. It encodes CASSIRVNTEAFF.

The chain joins TRBV9 to TRBJ2-5; 9 positions agree with TRBD1. This CDR3 region has 14 residues. CDR1 and CDR2 (germline): SGDLS, YYNGEE. V was pared by 1 base and J by 6 bases, with 4 bases of the junction left unmatched. The DNA of the CDR3 is TGTGCCAGCAGCGTAACAGGGGGCGGACAGACCCAGTACTTC. Translated, it gives CASSVTGGGQTQYF.

CDR3 nucleotides: TGTGCCAGCAGTCGAACCCCAAACAGGGGGCGAAGCTCCTATAATTCACCCCTCCACTTT. Protein sequence: CASSRTPNRGRSSYNSPLHF. V and J are TRBV2 and TRBJ1-6, with TRBD1 identical over 9 bases. CDR1 and CDR2 from the germline V gene are SNHLY and FYNNEI. V lost 5 bases to trimming and J lost 0 bases; unmatched junction nucleotides: 14. The CDR3 is 20 residues long.

The V and J genes are TRBV7-2 and TRBJ1-5; possible D gene TRBD1, 6 bases. The V and J ends lost 0 bases and 0 bases respectively, with 12 bases between them. The germline gives CDR1 SGHTA, CDR2 FQGNSA. The CDR3 length is 17 residues. This CDR3 is CASSLADSVYSNQPQHF. In DNA, the CDR3 is TGTGCCAGCAGCTTAGCGGACAGCGTCTATAGCAATCAGCCCCAGCATTTT. The full variable domain, completed using reference TRBV7-2 and TRBJ1-5, is GAGVSQSPSNKVTEKGKDVELRCDPISGHTALYWYRQSLGQGLEFLIYFQGNSAPDKSGLPSDRFSAERTGGSVSTLTIQRTQQEDSAVYLCASSLADSVYSNQPQHFGDGTRLSIL.

DNA for the CDR3: TGTGCCAGCAGACCTACCGACAGGGGCAATTATAATTCACCCCTCCACTTT. Protein sequence: CASRPTDRGNYNSPLHF. The chain uses TRBV7-8 and TRBJ1-6; 8 nucleotides align to TRBD1. This CDR3 has 17 amino acids. Germline-derived CDR1 and CDR2 are SGHVS and FQNEAQ. Trimming took 6 bases from V and 4 from J; bases not matched to a gene: 11.

The CDR3 DNA sequence: TGTGCCAGCAGCCCGTTACAGTCATTCGAACGGGATACGCAGTATTTT. Encoded protein: CASSPLQSFERDTQYF. The chain has TRBV7-9 and TRBJ2-3; D call uncertain. Trimming pared 5 bases from V and 6 bases from J, leaving 21 bases between. Germline loops: CDR1 SEHNR, CDR2 FQNEAQ (reference sequence). This CDR3 is built from 16 residues. The whole variable domain, remainder taken from reference TRBV7-9 and TRBJ2-3, is DTGVSQNPRHKITKRGQNVTFRCDPISEHNRLYWYRQTLGQGPEFLTYFQNEAQLEKSRLLSDRFSAERPKGSFSTLEIQRTEQGDSAMYLCASSPLQSFERDTQYFGPGTRLTVL.

The gene calls are TRBV5-6 and TRBJ2-7; the D gene is possibly TRBD1 (6 bases). Per the germline V gene, CDR1 is SGHDT and CDR2 is YYEEEE. V was clipped by 5 bases and J by 6 bases, with 18 bases between them. The CDR3 sequence is 14 residues long. CDR3 loop: CASRPGHLRGEQYF. The CDR3 DNA reads as TGTGCCAGCAGACCGGGACACCTCAGGGGCGAGCAGTACTTC.

This chain uses TRBV28 with TRBJ2-3; a possible D gene is TRBD1 (5 bases). Trimming took 6 bases from V and 5 from J, leaving 18 bases between them. The CDR3 contains 15 residues. Germline loops: CDR1 MDHEN, CDR2 SYDVKM. Written as DNA, the CDR3 is TGTGCCAGCAGGGCTACGGGTCTTCAGGGAGATACGCAGTATTTT. It is translated as CASRATGLQGDTQYF.

CDR3 DNA sequence: TGTGCCAGCAGCTTATCCCCCCCGACTAACCCAGGGGCCAATGAGCAGTTCTTC. Translation: CASSLSPPTNPGANEQFF. The chain employs TRBV7-6 and TRBJ2-1; possibly TRBD1 for D (6 bases). V lost 2 bases and J 6 bases, leaving 23 bases between the germline ends. This CDR3 spans 18 amino acids. Germline CDR1 reads SGHVS; CDR2 reads FNYEAQ.

This clone showed up just a few times. This chain joins TRBV5-1 and TRBJ2-5; the match to TRBD2 covers 8 bases. The CDR3 contains 14 residues. The germline CDR1 and CDR2 sequences are SGHRS and YFSETQ. V lost 2 bases and J lost 2; bases outside the gene matches: 2. The CDR3 loop reads CASSLLAVQETQYF. DNA of the CDR3: TGCGCCAGCAGCTTACTAGCGGTTCAAGAGACCCAGTACTTC.

This CDR3 is CVSTRGVTGVASGAYEQYV. The CDR3 bases are TGTGTCAGCACACGGGGGGTGACAGGGGTGGCTAGCGGCGCCTACGAGCAGTACGTC. This chain uses TRBV11-2 with TRBJ2-7; perhaps TRBD1 as D (8 bases). Germline-derived CDR1 and CDR2 are SGHAT and FQNNGV. This CDR3 contains 19 residues.